The clone carrying this T cell receptor (beta chain) ranks as large. Its antigen is unidentified. Each sample used approximately 0.55 ug of genomic DNA from bulk tumor tissue. Primary tumors were biopsied several times each, far apart, intraoperatively. With untreated, newly diagnosed non-small cell lung cancer, the patients went on to undergo curative surgery. Sample donors consisted of newly diagnosed non-small cell lung cancer patients who were undergoing surgery with curative intent. These data come from a study of immune heterogeneity within non-small cell lung tumors. It was a multiplex PCR that amplified TCR beta CDR3, with 32 V and 13 J primers. Each CDR3 protein gets one entry after TCRdb re-called the multiplex PCR reads with MiXCR. The sample records under 15,000 distinct CDR3 sequences, 20% to 25% being singletons. Regarding the study as a whole: Local tumor mutational burden and local T-cell repertoire clonality showed a moderate significant correlation, R about 0.34. Individual patients mostly differed in their high-frequency T-cell receptor beta clonotypes. Identical dominant CDR3 beta clonotypes were found repeatedly across the tumor sites of a single patient, and these appeared alongside high-frequency clones that were unique to particular tumor locations.

Material for sequencing was lung tumor tissue. The clonotype originates from a man in his fifties with non-small cell lung cancer.

This CDR3 is CASSRGVEDEQYF. As DNA, the CDR3 is TGTGCCAGCAGCAGAGGGGTGGAGGACGAGCAGTACTTC. This chain uses TRBV6-1 with TRBJ2-7; D might be TRBD1 or TRBD2, each matching 5 bases. Per the germline V gene, CDR1 is MNHNS and CDR2 is SASEGT. Trimming took off 6 bases at V and 5 bases at J, with 14 bases between the two ends. The CDR3 contains 13 residues.